This TCR beta chain emerged from a study of blood T cell repertoires in COVID-19. In the study overall: Specimens from acute and convalescent COVID-19 originated in the United States, Italy and Spain. In each case, the material was cDNA or gDNA derived from T cells, B-cell-depleted T cells, or PBMCs.

The authors' processing: Amplification from reference gene primers served as the basis for estimated nucleated cell counts. Profiling relied on immunoSEQ multiplex PCR, and the TCRdb table lists in-frame clones only, not all of them. The V and J calls and the clone size are those of that table, but D and trimming were determined from the DNA. Of roughly 350,000 clones listed, about 85% are singletons. Germline V CDR1 and CDR2: MDHEN, SYDVKM. Losses at the gene ends were 5 bases for V and 7 bases for J; bases not matched to a gene: 3. The CDR3 totals 12 residues. This chain uses TRBV28 with TRBJ1-2, with 8 bases identical to TRBD1. The specimen sequenced was peripheral blood. The TCR was taken from a young woman with acute or convalescent COVID-19. CDR3 DNA sequence: TGTGCCAGCAGTCGGACAGGGTTTGGCTACACCTTC. The encoded protein is CASSRTGFGYTF.